Sequencing of this T cell receptor beta chain was carried out in a study of shared clonotypes between healthy human individuals. This clone was observed a few times. A much larger clone is a single base away; this may be a read error. Germline loops: CDR1 LNHDA, CDR2 SQIVND (reference sequence). V lost 7 bases and J lost 0, with 13 bases in between. The CDR3 spans 14 residues. Only in-frame clones appear in the TCRdb table, and some are missing; sequencing was by immunoSEQ multiplex PCR. The sample contains approximately 500,000 clones, about 85% of which appear only once. The specimen was PBMCs. The chain links TRBV19 to TRBJ2-7; unclear D gene. The receptor comes from a woman aged 35 to 49 in good health. Some clones in this sample may be carry-over from other donors' samples. The CDR3 sequence: CASNTRHHSYEQYF. The CDR3 nucleotides are TGTGCCAGTAATACGAGGCACCACTCCTACGAGCAGTACTTC.